This T cell receptor beta chain comes out of a study of T cell changes during pregnancy in multiple sclerosis. Profiled with immunoSEQ multiplex PCR; TCRdb holds only in-frame clones, not every one. This sample yields around 30,000 clones, of which roughly 87% are seen a single time; more than 7% belongs to the top ten. The CDR3 is made up of 17 amino acids. Germline CDR1 and CDR2: SGHVS and FNYEAQ. J lost 7 bases, V lost 0 bases, and 10 bases had no gene match. This TCR was recovered from a female donor with multiple sclerosis, enrolled in a pregnancy study. Sequenced material: CD8+ T cells from peripheral blood mononuclear cells, taken before pregnancy. V is TRBV7-6 and J is TRBJ2-1, with TRBD2 identical over 9 bases. CDR3 nucleotides: TGTGCCAGCAGCTTAGCGCTCGGTAGCGGGAGCGGGAATGAGCAGTTCTTC. Protein: CASSLALGSGSGNEQFF.